The 2 T cell receptor beta chains below all came from one sample that was sequenced in a study of blood T cells in healthy people across ages. A sample-barcoded 5' primer and a J-beta primer mix were used in a second PCR of roughly 6 to 12 cycles. TCRdb used MiXCR to reprocess the 5' RACE reads, holding one entry per CDR3 protein. The repertoire has about 650,000 distinct CDR3 sequences, about 30% of them found once; the top ten carry 15%. The specimen sequenced was blood. The origin of the receptors is a woman older than 75 in good health.

In this sample, this clonotype turned up once. V usage is TRBV7-2 and J usage is TRBJ1-2; 10 bases align to TRBD1. CDR1 and CDR2 from the germline V gene are SGHTA and FQGNSA. The CDR3 sequence is 15 residues long. V dropped 1 base and J dropped 8; count of bases not matched to a gene: 7. This CDR3 is CASSLDRQGARGYTF. The DNA of the CDR3 is TGTGCCAGCAGCTTAGACAGACAGGGGGCCAGGGGCTACACCTTC.

This clonotype was recorded a few times. V and J are TRBV7-7 and TRBJ2-5; TRBD2 aligns across 12 bases. The CDR3 covers 19 residues. Germline CDR1 is SSHAT and CDR2 is FNYEAQ (reference sequence). Trimming removed 7 bases from V and 4 bases from J; junction bases left unmatched: 19. The CDR3 sequence: CASNSGENPSGGASETQYF. DNA of the CDR3: TGTGCCAGCAACTCCGGGGAAAACCCTAGCGGGGGGGCCTCAGAGACCCAGTACTTC.